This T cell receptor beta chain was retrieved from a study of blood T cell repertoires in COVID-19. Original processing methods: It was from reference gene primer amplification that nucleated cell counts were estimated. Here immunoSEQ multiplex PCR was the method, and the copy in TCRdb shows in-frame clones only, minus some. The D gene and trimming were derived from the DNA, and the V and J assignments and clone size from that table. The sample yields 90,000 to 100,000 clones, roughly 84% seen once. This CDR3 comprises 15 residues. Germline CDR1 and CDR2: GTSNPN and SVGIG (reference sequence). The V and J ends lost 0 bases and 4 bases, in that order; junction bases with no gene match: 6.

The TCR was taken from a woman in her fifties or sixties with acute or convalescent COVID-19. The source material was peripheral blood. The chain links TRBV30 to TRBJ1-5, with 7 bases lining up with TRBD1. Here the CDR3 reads CAWSVGTEPNQPQHF. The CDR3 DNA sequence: TGTGCCTGGAGTGTAGGGACAGAGCCAAATCAGCCCCAGCATTTT.